The 16 T cell receptor beta chains presented below share a single source sample, sequenced in a study of shared clonotypes between healthy human individuals. The protocol was immunoSEQ multiplex PCR, while the TCRdb copy is restricted to in-frame clones and leaves out a portion. The table lists over 850,000 clones, 75% to 85% of them singletons. Sequencing was done on a sample of memory CD4+ T cells from PBMCs. The subset: CD45RA-negative fraction. All receptors derive from a man between 18 and 29 years old in good health. Some clones in this sample may be carry-over from other donors' samples.

The chain links TRBV9 to TRBJ2-3, with 8 bases that match TRBD2. J lost 2 bases, V lost 4 bases, and 6 bases had no gene match. The CDR3 has 15 residues. Per the germline V gene, CDR1 is SGDLS and CDR2 is YYNGEE. CDR3: CASSQRAGDTDTQYF. CDR3 DNA sequence: TGTGCCAGCAGCCAACGAGCGGGAGACACAGATACGCAGTATTTT.

The chain is built from TRBV30 and TRBJ2-3; TRBD1 aligns across 10 bases. This CDR3 is 15 amino acids long. Germline trimming cut 3 bases from V and 4 bases from J; bases unmatched to any gene: 7. Germline values: CDR1 GTSNPN, CDR2 SVGIG (reference sequence). CDR3 coding DNA: TGTGCCTGGAGCAGAGGACAGGGGGTGGCAGATACGCAGTATTTT. As protein: CAWSRGQGVADTQYF.

The chain uses TRBV5-1 and TRBJ2-5; D is ambiguous. Trimming removed 4 bases from V and 1 base from J, with 14 bases in between. The CDR3 totals 15 residues. Germline V CDR1 and CDR2: SGHRS, YFSETQ. CDR3 region: CASSIPDGPQETQYF. In DNA form, the CDR3 reads TGCGCCAGCAGCATACCAGACGGACCCCAAGAGACCCAGTACTTC.

The chain uses TRBV18 and TRBJ2-7; 7 bases map to TRBD1. CDR3 size: 17 residues. Trimming cost V 3 bases and J 4 bases; bases outside gene matches: 15. Germline V CDR1 and CDR2: KGHSH, LQKENI. This CDR3 reads CASSPQGQAIPGYEQYF. The CDR3 DNA reads as TGTGCCAGCTCACCTCAAGGACAGGCCATCCCAGGGTACGAGCAGTACTTC.

The chain joins TRBV5-1 to TRBJ2-5, with D possibly being TRBD1 (6 bases). Germline CDR1 and CDR2: SGHRS and YFSETQ. CDR3 length equals 16 residues. V was shortened by 0 bases and J by 4 bases, with 16 bases between the two germline ends. CDR3 protein: CASSLGAGGLGETQYF. CDR3 DNA: TGCGCCAGCAGCTTGGGGGCTGGGGGCCTAGGAGAGACCCAGTACTTC.

This clone was found once. This sequence joins TRBV10-3 and TRBJ1-4, with D hard to call. The CDR3 totals 13 residues. The ends were cut back, 4 bases at V and 7 bases at J, with 10 bases in the middle. Germline loops: CDR1 ENHRY, CDR2 SYGVKD. CDR3: CAISGRWGEKLFF. In DNA form, the CDR3 reads TGTGCCATCAGTGGGCGGTGGGGTGAAAAACTGTTTTTT.

The V and J genes are TRBV6-5 and TRBJ1-2; 10 bases are shared with TRBD1. The CDR3 is made up of 15 amino acids. V lost 4 bases, J lost 3 bases, and 5 bases stayed unmatched. Germline loops: CDR1 MNHEY, CDR2 SVGAGI. The CDR3: CASSSPDRGDYGYTF. The CDR3 region has the DNA TGTGCCAGCAGTTCCCCGGACAGGGGGGACTATGGCTACACCTTC.

This chain links TRBV11-2 with TRBJ2-7; D gene unclear. The CDR3 has 14 residues. V dropped 5 bases and J dropped 1 base, with 12 bases sitting between them. Germline V gene data show CDR1 as SGHAT and CDR2 as FQNNGV. The CDR3 loop is CASSLLLASYEQYF. Here the CDR3 DNA reads TGTGCCAGCAGCCTCCTTCTGGCGTCCTACGAGCAGTACTTC.

CDR3 region: CASSYRSGYEQYF. CDR3 bases: TGTGCCAGCAGTTACAGGTCGGGCTACGAGCAGTACTTC. The V and J genes are TRBV6-6 and TRBJ2-7; D remains unclear. The CDR3 is 13 amino acids. Germline V gives CDR1 MNHNY, CDR2 SVGAGI (reference sequence). V was trimmed by 2 bases and J by 3 bases, leaving 8 bases between them.

The rearrangement uses TRBV27 and TRBJ1-6; D is undetermined. V shed 1 base and J shed 10 bases, with 8 bases lying between them. CDR3 length: 13 amino acids. Germline V gives CDR1 MNHEY, CDR2 SMNVEV (reference sequence). CDR3 sequence: CASSLWQDSPLHF. The CDR3 DNA sequence: TGTGCCAGCAGTTTATGGCAGGACTCACCCCTCCACTTT.

This clone was detected a few times. This chain links TRBV5-1 with TRBJ2-1; 8 nucleotides line up with TRBD2. This CDR3 contains 16 residues. V lost 4 bases to trimming and J lost 5 bases; unmatched junction nucleotides: 11. From germline, CDR1 is SGHRS and CDR2 YFSETQ. CDR3 protein: CASSTGLAVIHNEQFF. For the CDR3, the DNA is TGCGCCAGCAGCACTGGACTAGCCGTAATCCACAATGAGCAGTTCTTC.

This chain joins TRBV11-3 and TRBJ2-5, with D perhaps matching TRBD1 or TRBD2 (5 bases each). V dropped 5 bases and J dropped 7 bases, with 14 bases sitting between them. Germline values: CDR1 SGHNT, CDR2 YENEEA. The CDR3 loop spans 13 amino acids. The CDR3 loop is CASSATRDGTQYF. In DNA form, the CDR3 reads TGTGCCAGCAGCGCGACGAGGGACGGGACCCAGTACTTC.

The chain is built from TRBV11-2 and TRBJ2-1, with TRBD2 identical over 8 bases. The CDR3 contains 16 residues. Germline assignment: CDR1 SGHAT and CDR2 FQNNGV. The V and J ends lost 5 bases and 4 bases, in that order; junction bases with no gene match: 10. CDR3 sequence: CASSRNGAGVYNEQFF. CDR3 DNA: TGTGCCAGCAGCCGGAATGGAGCGGGAGTGTACAATGAGCAGTTCTTC.

The V gene is TRBV30, the J gene TRBJ2-7, with unresolved D. Germline CDR1 and CDR2: GTSNPN and SVGIG (reference sequence). There are 11 residues in the CDR3. The V gene lost 0 bases and the J gene lost 6 bases, with 6 bases spanning the gap. Here the CDR3 reads CAWSVGFEQYF. CDR3 DNA sequence: TGTGCCTGGAGTGTCGGGTTCGAGCAGTACTTC.

The chain is built from TRBV7-3 and TRBJ2-3; tentative D call: TRBD2 (5 bases). Deletions cut 5 bases from V and 4 bases from J, with 13 bases between. The CDR3 contains 14 residues. The germline V gene encodes CDR1 SGHTA and CDR2 FQGTGA. The chain's CDR3 is CASSNDTGADTQYF. The CDR3 DNA reads TGTGCCAGCAGCAACGACACCGGGGCAGATACGCAGTATTTT.

This clone was seen at least ten times. This chain connects TRBV5-1 to TRBJ1-2; no clear D. Germline CDR1 reads SGHRS; CDR2 reads YFSETQ. The CDR3 has 13 amino acids. The ends were cut back, 0 bases at V and 6 bases at J, with 9 bases in the middle. The CDR3 nucleotides are TGCGCCAGCAGCTTGGGCTCCCTAGATGGCTACACCTTC. Amino acids: CASSLGSLDGYTF.